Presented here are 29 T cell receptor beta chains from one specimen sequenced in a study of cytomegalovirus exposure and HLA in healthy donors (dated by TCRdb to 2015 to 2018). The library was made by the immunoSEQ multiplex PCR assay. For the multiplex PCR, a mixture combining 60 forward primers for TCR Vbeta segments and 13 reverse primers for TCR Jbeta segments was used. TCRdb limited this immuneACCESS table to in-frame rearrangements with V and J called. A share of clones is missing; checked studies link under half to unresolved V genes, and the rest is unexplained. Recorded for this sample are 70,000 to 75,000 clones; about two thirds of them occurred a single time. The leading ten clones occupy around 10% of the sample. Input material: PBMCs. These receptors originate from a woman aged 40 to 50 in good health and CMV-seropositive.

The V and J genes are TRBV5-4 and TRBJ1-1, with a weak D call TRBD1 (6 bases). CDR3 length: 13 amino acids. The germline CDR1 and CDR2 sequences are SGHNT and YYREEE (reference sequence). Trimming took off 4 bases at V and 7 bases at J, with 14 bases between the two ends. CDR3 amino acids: CASSLDRTFEAFF. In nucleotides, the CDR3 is TGTGCCAGCAGCCTCGACAGGACCTTTGAAGCTTTCTTT.

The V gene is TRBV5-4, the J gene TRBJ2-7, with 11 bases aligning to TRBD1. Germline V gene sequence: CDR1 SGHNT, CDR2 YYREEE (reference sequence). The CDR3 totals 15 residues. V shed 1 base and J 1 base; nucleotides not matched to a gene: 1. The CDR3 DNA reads TGTGCCAGCAGCTTGCGGGACAGGGGGTCCTACGAGCAGTACTTC. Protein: CASSLRDRGSYEQYF.

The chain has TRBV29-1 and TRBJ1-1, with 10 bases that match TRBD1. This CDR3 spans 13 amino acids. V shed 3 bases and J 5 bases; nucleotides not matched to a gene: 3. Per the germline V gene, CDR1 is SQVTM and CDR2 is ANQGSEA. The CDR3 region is CSVEGQGRTEAFF. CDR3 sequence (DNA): TGCAGCGTTGAGGGACAGGGGAGAACTGAAGCTTTCTTT. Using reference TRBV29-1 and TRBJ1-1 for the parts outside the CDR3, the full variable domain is SAVISQKPSRDICQRGTSLTIQCQVDSQVTMMFWYRQQPGQSLTLIATANQGSEATYESGFVIDKFPISRPNLTFSTLTVSNMSPEDSSIYLCSVEGQGRTEAFFGQGTRLTVV.

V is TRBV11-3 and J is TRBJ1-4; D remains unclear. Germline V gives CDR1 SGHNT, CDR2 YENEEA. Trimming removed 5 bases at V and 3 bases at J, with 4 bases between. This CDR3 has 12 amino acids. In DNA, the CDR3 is TGTGCCAGCAGCGGGCCTAATGAAAAACTGTTTTTT. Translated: CASSGPNEKLFF. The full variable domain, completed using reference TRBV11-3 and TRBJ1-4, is EAGVVQSPRYKIIEKKQPVAFWCNPISGHNTLYWYLQNLGQGPELLIRYENEEAVDDSQLPKDRFSAERLKGVDSTLKIQPAELGDSAVYLCASSGPNEKLFFGSGTQLSVL.

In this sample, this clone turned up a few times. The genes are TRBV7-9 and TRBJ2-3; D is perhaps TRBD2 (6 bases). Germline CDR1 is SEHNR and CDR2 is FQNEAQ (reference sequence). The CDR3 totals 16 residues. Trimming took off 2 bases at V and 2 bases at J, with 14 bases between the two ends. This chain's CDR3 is CASSLTSGRPTDTQYF. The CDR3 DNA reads TGTGCCAGCAGCTTAACCTCGGGGAGGCCCACAGATACGCAGTATTTT.

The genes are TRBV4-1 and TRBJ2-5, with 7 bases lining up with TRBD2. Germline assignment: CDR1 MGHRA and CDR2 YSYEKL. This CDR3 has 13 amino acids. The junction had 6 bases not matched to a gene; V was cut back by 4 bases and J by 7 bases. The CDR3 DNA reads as TGCGCCAGCAGCCCCTGGGGGGGAGGGACCCAGTACTTC. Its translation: CASSPWGGGTQYF.

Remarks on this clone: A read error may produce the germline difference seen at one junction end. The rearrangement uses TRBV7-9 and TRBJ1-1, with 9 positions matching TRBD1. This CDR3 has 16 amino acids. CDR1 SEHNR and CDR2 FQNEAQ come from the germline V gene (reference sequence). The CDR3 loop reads CASGLEMGQGGTEAFF. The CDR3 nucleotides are TGTGCCAGCGGCTTAGAAATGGGACAGGGCGGGACTGAAGCTTTCTTT.

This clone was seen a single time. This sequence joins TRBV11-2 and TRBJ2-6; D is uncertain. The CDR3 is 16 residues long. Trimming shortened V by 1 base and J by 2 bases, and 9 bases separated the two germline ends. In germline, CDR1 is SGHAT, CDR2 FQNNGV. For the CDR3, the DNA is TGTGCCAGCAGCTTAGCCCAGGCCCCTGGGGCCAACGTCCTGACTTTC. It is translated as CASSLAQAPGANVLTF.

CDR3: CASSIPGETQYF. CDR3 in DNA: TGTGCCAGCAGCATCCCGGGGGAGACCCAGTACTTC. J is TRBJ2-5 and V is TRBV6-5; tentatively, D is TRBD2 (5 bases). The CDR3 runs 12 residues. V was pared by 6 bases and J by 5 bases, with 10 bases between. Germline loops: CDR1 MNHEY, CDR2 SVGAGI.

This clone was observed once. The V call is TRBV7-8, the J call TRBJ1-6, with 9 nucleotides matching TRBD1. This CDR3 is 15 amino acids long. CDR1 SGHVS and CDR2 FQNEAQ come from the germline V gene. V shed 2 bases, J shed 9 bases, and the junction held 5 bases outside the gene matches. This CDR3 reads CASSLTGTGLSPLHF. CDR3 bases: TGTGCCAGCAGCTTAACCGGGACAGGGCTTTCACCCCTCCACTTT.

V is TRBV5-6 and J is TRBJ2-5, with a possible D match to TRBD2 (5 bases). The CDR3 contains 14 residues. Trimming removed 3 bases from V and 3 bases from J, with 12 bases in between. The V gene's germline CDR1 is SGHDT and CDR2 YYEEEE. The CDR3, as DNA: TGTGCCAGCAGCTGGGTAGCGAGGGAAGAGACCCAGTACTTC. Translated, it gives CASSWVAREETQYF.

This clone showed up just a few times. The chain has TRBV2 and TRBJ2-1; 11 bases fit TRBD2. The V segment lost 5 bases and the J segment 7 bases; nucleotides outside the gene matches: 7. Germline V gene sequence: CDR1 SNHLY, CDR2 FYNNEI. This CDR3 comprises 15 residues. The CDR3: CASSQLAGDGNEQFF. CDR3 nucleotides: TGTGCCAGCAGTCAACTAGCGGGGGACGGGAATGAGCAGTTCTTC.

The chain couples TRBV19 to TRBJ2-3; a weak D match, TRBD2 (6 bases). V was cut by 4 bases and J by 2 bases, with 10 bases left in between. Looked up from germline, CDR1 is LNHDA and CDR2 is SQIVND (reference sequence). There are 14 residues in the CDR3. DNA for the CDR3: TGTGCCAGTAGTAATGGGGACTTCACAGATACGCAGTATTTT. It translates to CASSNGDFTDTQYF.

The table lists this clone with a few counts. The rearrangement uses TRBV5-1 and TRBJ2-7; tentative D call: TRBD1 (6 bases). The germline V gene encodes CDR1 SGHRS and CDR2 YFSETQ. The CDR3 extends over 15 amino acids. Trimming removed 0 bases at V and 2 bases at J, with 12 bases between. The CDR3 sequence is CASSLAGQKTYEQYF. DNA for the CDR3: TGCGCCAGCAGCTTGGCCGGACAGAAAACCTACGAGCAGTACTTC.

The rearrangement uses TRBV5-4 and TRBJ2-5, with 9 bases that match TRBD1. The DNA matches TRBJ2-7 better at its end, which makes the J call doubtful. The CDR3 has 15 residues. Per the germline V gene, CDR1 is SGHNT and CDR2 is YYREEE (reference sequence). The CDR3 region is CASSPSQGAVYEQYF. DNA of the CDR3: TGTGCCAGCAGCCCTTCACAGGGGGCGGTCTACGAGCAGTACTTC.

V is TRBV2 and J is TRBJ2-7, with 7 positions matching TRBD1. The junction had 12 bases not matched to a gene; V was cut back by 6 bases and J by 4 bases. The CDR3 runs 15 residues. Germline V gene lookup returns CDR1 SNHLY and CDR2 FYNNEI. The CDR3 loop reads CASRFGQVTMYEQYF. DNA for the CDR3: TGTGCCAGCAGATTTGGACAGGTCACGATGTACGAGCAGTACTTC.

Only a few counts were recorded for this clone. CDR3 coding DNA: TGTGCCAGCAGCGAGGGGACTAGCGGATCGCAGTTCTTC. This translates into CASSEGTSGSQFF. The chain combines TRBV9 with TRBJ2-1; 11 bases map to TRBD2. Looked up from germline, CDR1 is SGDLS and CDR2 is YYNGEE. The CDR3 loop spans 13 amino acids. Trimming at V came to 3 bases and at J to 12 bases, leaving 5 bases not matched to a gene.

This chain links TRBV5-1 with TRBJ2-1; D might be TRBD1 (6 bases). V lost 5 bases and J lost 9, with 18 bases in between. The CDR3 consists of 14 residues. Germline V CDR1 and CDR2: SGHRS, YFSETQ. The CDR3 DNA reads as TGCGCCAGCAGGGAACAGGGAACTCGGCTTGAGCAGTTCTTC. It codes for CASREQGTRLEQFF.

CDR3 amino acids: CASSGDRVAQKLFF. The CDR3 DNA reads as TGTGCCAGCAGCGGAGACAGGGTAGCTCAAAAACTGTTTTTT. The rearrangement links TRBV2 to TRBJ1-4; 7 nucleotides align to TRBD1. The junction had 10 bases not matched to a gene; V was cut back by 6 bases and J by 9 bases. Germline-derived CDR1 and CDR2 are SNHLY and FYNNEI. The CDR3 extends over 14 amino acids.

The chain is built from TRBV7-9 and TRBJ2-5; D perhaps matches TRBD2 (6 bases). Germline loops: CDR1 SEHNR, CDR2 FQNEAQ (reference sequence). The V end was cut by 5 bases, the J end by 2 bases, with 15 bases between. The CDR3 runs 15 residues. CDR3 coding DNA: TGTGCCAGCAGCCGCGGGGTGCAGGAGCAAGAGACCCAGTACTTC. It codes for CASSRGVQEQETQYF.

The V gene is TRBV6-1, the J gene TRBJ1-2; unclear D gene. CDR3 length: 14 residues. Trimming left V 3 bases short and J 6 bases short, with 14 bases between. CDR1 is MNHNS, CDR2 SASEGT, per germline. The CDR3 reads CASSERIPPDGYTF. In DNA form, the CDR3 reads TGTGCCAGCAGTGAGCGAATCCCCCCCGATGGCTACACCTTC.

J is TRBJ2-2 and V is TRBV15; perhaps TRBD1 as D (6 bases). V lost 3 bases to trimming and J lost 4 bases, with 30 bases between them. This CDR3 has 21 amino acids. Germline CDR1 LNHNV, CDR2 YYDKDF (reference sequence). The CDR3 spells CATSRAMGALNPAGPTGELFF. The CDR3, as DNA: TGTGCCACCAGCAGGGCCATGGGGGCGCTCAACCCTGCTGGCCCCACCGGGGAGCTGTTTTTT.

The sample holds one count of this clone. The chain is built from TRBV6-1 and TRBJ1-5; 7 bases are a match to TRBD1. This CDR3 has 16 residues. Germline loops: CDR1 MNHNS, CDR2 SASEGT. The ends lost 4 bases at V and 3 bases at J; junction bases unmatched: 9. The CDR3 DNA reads TGTGCCAGCAGTGCTCCTACCGGGACAGTCAATCAGCCCCAGCATTTT. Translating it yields CASSAPTGTVNQPQHF.

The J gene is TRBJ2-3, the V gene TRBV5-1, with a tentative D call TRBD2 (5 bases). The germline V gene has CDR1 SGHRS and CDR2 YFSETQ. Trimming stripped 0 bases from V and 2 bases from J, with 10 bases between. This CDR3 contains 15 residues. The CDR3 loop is CASSLAPGSTDTQYF. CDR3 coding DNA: TGCGCCAGCAGCTTGGCCCCGGGGTCCACAGATACGCAGTATTTT. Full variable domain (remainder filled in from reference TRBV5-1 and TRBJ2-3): KAGVTQTPRYLIKTRGQQVTLSCSPISGHRSVSWYQQTPGQGLQFLFEYFSETQRNKGNFPGRFSGRQFSNSRSEMNVSTLELGDSALYLCASSLAPGSTDTQYFGPGTRLTVL.

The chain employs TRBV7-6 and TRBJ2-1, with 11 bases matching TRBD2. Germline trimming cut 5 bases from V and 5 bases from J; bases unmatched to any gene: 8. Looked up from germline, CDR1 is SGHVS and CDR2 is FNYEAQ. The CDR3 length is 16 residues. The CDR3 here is CASSNQLAGENNEQFF. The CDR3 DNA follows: TGTGCCAGCAGCAACCAACTAGCGGGGGAAAACAATGAGCAGTTCTTC.

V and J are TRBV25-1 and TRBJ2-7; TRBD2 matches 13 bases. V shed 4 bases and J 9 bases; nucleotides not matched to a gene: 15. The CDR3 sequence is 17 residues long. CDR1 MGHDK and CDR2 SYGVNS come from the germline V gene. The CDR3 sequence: CASSGHRPSRLAGGQYF. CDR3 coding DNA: TGTGCCAGCAGTGGGCACCGTCCCTCCCGACTAGCGGGGGGGCAGTACTTC.

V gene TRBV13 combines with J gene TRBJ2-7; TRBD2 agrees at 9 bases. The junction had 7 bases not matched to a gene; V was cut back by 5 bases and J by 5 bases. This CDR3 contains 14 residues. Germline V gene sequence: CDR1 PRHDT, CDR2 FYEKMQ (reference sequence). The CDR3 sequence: CASSPGSGGHEQYF. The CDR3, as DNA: TGTGCCAGCAGCCCCGGAAGCGGGGGGCACGAGCAGTACTTC.

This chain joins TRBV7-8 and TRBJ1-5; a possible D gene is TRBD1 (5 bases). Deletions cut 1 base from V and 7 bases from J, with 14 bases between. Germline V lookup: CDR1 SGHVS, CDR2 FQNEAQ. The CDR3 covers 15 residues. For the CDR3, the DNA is TGTGCCAGCAGCTTAGATAGTCAGGGTTCGCAGCCCCAGCATTTT. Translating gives CASSLDSQGSQPQHF.

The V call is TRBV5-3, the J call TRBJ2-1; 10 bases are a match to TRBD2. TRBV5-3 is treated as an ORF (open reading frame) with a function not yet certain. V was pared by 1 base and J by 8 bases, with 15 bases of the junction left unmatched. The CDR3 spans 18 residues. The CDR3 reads CARSLHLAGAPPGHEQFF. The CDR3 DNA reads TGTGCCAGAAGCTTGCATCTAGCGGGGGCGCCGCCAGGGCATGAGCAGTTCTTC.